The TCR beta chain under discussion was sequenced for a study of cytotoxic CD8 clonotypes in ibrutinib-treated CLL. Study-level results: Sustained-remission and progressing patients diverged in sampling times. With treatment, public clonotypes, which were uncommon, either contracted or remained stable. Clonality showed a rise at ibrutinib response that reversed toward baseline at progression.

The CDR3 covers 15 residues. Germline-derived CDR1 and CDR2 are KGHSH and LQKENI. V lost 5 bases, J lost 1 base, and 15 bases lay in between. Generated by immunoSEQ multiplex PCR, the TCRdb table keeps only in-frame clones and is missing some. The sample gives roughly 110,000 clones, 50% to 65% of which show up once; 30% to 45% is in the top ten. Comment on this clone: Its antigen is undetermined.

The input for sequencing was PBMCs, taken after 24 months of ibrutinib treatment. The chain is built from TRBV18 and TRBJ2-7; D is uncertain. The source is a human donor with chronic lymphocytic leukemia. Written as DNA, the CDR3 is TGTGCCAGCTCATCACTCACAGATATTTCCTACGAGCAGTACTTC. This codes for CASSSLTDISYEQYF.